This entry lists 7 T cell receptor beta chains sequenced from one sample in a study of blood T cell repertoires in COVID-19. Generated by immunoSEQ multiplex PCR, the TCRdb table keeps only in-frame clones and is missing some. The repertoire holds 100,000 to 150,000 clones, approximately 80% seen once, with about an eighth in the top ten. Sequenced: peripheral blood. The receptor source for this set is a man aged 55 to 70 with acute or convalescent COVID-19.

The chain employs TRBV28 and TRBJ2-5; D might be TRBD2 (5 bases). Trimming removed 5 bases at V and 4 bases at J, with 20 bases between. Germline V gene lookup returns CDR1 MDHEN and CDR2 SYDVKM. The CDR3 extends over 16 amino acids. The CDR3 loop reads CASSPTKWAGGETQYF. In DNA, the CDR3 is TGTGCCAGCAGTCCAACAAAGTGGGCCGGAGGAGAGACCCAGTACTTC.

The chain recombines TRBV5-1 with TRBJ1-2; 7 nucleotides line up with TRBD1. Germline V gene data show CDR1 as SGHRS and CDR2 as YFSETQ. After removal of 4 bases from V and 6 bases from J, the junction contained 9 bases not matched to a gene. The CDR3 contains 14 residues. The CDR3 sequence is CASSPETGPDGYTF. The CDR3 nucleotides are TGCGCCAGCAGCCCTGAGACAGGGCCCGATGGCTACACCTTC.

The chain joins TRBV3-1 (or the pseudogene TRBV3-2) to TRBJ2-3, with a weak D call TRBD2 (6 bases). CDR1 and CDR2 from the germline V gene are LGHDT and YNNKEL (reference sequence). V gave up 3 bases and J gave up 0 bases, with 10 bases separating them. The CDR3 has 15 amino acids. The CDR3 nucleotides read TGTGCCAGCAGCCACGGAGGGACTAGCACAGATACGCAGTATTTT. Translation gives CASSHGGTSTDTQYF.

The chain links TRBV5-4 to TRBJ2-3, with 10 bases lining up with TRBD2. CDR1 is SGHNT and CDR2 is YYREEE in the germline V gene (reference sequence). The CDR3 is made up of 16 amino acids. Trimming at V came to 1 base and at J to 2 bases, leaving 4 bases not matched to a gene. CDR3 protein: CASSLRLAGNTDTQYF. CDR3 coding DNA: TGTGCCAGCAGCTTGCGACTAGCGGGCAACACAGATACGCAGTATTTT.

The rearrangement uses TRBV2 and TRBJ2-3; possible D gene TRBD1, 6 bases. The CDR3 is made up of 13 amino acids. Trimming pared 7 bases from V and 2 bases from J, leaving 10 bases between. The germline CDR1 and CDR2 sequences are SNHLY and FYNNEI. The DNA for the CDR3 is TGTGCCAGCACGGACAGACTCACAGATACGCAGTATTTT. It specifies CASTDRLTDTQYF.

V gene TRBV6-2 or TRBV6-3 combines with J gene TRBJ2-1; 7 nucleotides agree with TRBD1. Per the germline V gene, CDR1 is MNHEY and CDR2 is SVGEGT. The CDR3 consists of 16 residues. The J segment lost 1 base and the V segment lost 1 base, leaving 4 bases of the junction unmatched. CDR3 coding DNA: TGTGCCAGCAGTTACTTGAAGGGGGCGTCCTACAATGAGCAGTTCTTC. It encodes CASSYLKGASYNEQFF.

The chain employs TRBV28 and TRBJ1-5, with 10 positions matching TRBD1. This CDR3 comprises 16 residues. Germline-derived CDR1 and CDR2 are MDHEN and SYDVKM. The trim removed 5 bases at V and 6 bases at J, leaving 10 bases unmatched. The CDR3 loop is CASSPPRQGAAQPQHF. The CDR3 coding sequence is TGTGCCAGCAGTCCACCTCGACAGGGGGCCGCTCAGCCCCAGCATTTT.